This T cell receptor beta chain was captured by sequencing in a study of blood T cell repertoires in COVID-19. Patients at the Seattle site were enrolled during active infection and followed longitudinally. TCRdb's table, derived via immunoSEQ multiplex PCR, lists solely in-frame clones and lacks some. The sample shows around 190,000 clones, around nine tenths of them seen only once. V gave up 6 bases and J gave up 10 bases; unmatched junction bases: 12. The CDR3 extends over 15 amino acids. Germline-derived CDR1 and CDR2 are MNHEY and SVGAGI. The chain recombines TRBV6-5 with TRBJ1-6; 7 bases line up with TRBD1. This TCR came from a man over 45 with COVID-19, enrolled during active disease. The material sequenced was peripheral blood. The CDR3 DNA reads as TGTGCCAGCAGACCCGGGACAGCCCTGGGGTCACCCCTCCACTTT. It specifies CASRPGTALGSPLHF.